This paragraph covers one TCR beta chain sequence. The target antigen is unknown. Repertoires were generated with immunoSEQ multiplex PCR, while TCRdb's copy carries only in-frame clones and drops some. In the table there are about 150,000 clones, 88% of which are singletons. Per germline, CDR1 LGHDT and CDR2 YNNKEL (reference sequence). CDR3 size: 16 residues. Trimming pared 2 bases from V and 0 bases from J, leaving 10 bases between. The data stem from a study of T cell responses to AZD1222 COVID-19 vaccine. Points from the study as a whole: Nearly half of unique spike-specific TCRs reportedly avoided B.1.351 and B.1.1.7 mutated regions.

The material was peripheral blood, obtained after recovery from COVID-19. The chain uses TRBV3-1 (or the pseudogene TRBV3-2) and TRBJ2-2; the D gene is possibly TRBD2 (5 bases). The clonotype originates from an adult who had recovered from COVID-19. The CDR3: CASSQSGLSNTGELFF. The DNA for the CDR3 is TGTGCCAGCAGCCAAAGTGGACTCTCGAACACCGGGGAGCTGTTTTTT.